This is a list of T cell receptor beta chains from one sample in a study of shared clonotypes between healthy human individuals. Only in-frame clones appear in the TCRdb table, and some are missing; sequencing was by immunoSEQ multiplex PCR. The table shows about 730,000 clones, with roughly 72% occurring only once. Sequencing used memory CD4+ T cells sorted from blood. The receptors come from a woman in her twenties or thirties in good health. Both conserved end residues are part of each CDR3. D genes are given only for firm matches. Where a row states a size, it is once, few, many or the class of an expanded clone; other rows omit it.

clone_size: -
j_call: TRBJ1-1
v_call: TRBV11-3
d_call: TRBD1
cdr3_aa: CASSFSGQGGTEAFF
cdr3_nt: TGTGCCAGCAGCTTCTCGGGACAGGGGGGCACTGAAGCTTTCTTT

clone_size: -
j_call: TRBJ2-1
v_call: TRBV2
d_call: TRBD2
cdr3_aa: CASHTPSKSSGKQFF
cdr3_nt: TGTGCCAGTCATACCCCGTCGAAATCTAGCGGAAAGCAGTTCTTC

clone_size: few
j_call: TRBJ2-1
v_call: TRBV28
d_call: -
cdr3_aa: CASSLARGQSGQFF
cdr3_nt: TGTGCCAGCAGTTTGGCGCGGGGCCAAAGCGGGCAGTTCTTC

clone_size: -
j_call: TRBJ2-7
v_call: TRBV4-1
d_call: -
cdr3_aa: CASSQGRLSRPEAEQYF
cdr3_nt: TGCGCCAGCAGCCAAGGTCGGCTATCACGGCCAGAGGCCGAGCAGTACTTC

clone_size: -
j_call: TRBJ2-7
v_call: TRBV28
d_call: TRBD1
cdr3_aa: CASNQQGEVYEQYF
cdr3_nt: TGTGCCAGCAACCAACAGGGGGAGGTCTACGAGCAGTACTTC

clone_size: few
j_call: TRBJ1-1
v_call: TRBV30
d_call: -
cdr3_aa: CAWSGGGDTEAFF
cdr3_nt: TGTGCCTGGAGTGGAGGAGGGGACACTGAAGCTTTCTTT

clone_size: -
j_call: TRBJ2-3
v_call: TRBV7-2
d_call: TRBD1
cdr3_aa: CASSMGQRDTQYF
cdr3_nt: TGTGCCAGCAGCATGGGACAGCGGGATACGCAGTATTTT

clone_size: -
j_call: TRBJ2-1
v_call: TRBV5-4
d_call: -
cdr3_aa: CASSLGPNYNEQFF
cdr3_nt: TGTGCCAGCAGCTTGGGTCCTAATTACAATGAGCAGTTCTTC

clone_size: few
j_call: TRBJ1-5
v_call: TRBV19
d_call: TRBD1
cdr3_aa: CASSPRGTGSIGSNQPQHF
cdr3_nt: TGTGCCAGTAGTCCACGTGGGACAGGGTCTATCGGAAGCAATCAGCCCCAGCATTTT

clone_size: -
j_call: TRBJ2-3
v_call: TRBV19
d_call: -
cdr3_aa: CASSIDPTDTQYF
cdr3_nt: TGTGCCAGTAGTATAGACCCCACAGATACGCAGTATTTT

clone_size: -
j_call: TRBJ2-2
v_call: TRBV30
d_call: -
cdr3_aa: CAWSRVTGELFF
cdr3_nt: TGTGCCTGGAGCAGGGTAACCGGGGAGCTGTTTTTT

clone_size: -
j_call: TRBJ2-1
v_call: TRBV5-1
d_call: TRBD1
cdr3_aa: CASSLGRGRGDEQFF
cdr3_nt: TGCGCCAGCAGCTTAGGCAGGGGGCGAGGTGATGAGCAGTTCTTC